Below, 2 T cell receptor beta chains from the same sample are listed, as sequenced in a study of blood T cell repertoires in COVID-19. The assay was immunoSEQ multiplex PCR, and TCRdb's table has in-frame clones only and misses some. The sample lists about 170,000 clones, around 84% occurring once. The sample taken for sequencing was peripheral blood. All receptors come from a man over 45 with active or convalescent COVID-19.

A single count supports this clone. The V call is TRBV9, the J call TRBJ1-1; D is perhaps TRBD1 (6 bases). Germline V gives CDR1 SGDLS, CDR2 YYNGEE. CDR3 size: 15 residues. The germline V and J ends were trimmed by 0 bases and 5 bases, with 14 bases remaining between them. The CDR3 DNA reads TGTGCCAGCAGCGTAGACTTACAGGGAGATACTGAAGCTTTCTTT. It specifies CASSVDLQGDTEAFF.

The chain has TRBV2 and TRBJ2-7, with TRBD1 identical over 11 bases. Germline CDR1 reads SNHLY; CDR2 reads FYNNEI. CDR3 size: 12 residues. V was clipped by 8 bases and J by 7 bases; unmatched bases: 4. CDR3 DNA sequence: TGTGCCAGCGGACAGGGGGCGAGTGAGCAGTACTTC. Protein product: CASGQGASEQYF. Based on the CDR3 plus reference TRBV2 and TRBJ2-7, the full variable domain is EPEVTQTPSHQVTQMGQEVILRCVPISNHLYFYWYRQILGQKVEFLVSFYNNEISEKSEIFDDQFSVERPDGSNFTLKIRSTKLEDSAMYFCASGQGASEQYFGPGTRLTVT.